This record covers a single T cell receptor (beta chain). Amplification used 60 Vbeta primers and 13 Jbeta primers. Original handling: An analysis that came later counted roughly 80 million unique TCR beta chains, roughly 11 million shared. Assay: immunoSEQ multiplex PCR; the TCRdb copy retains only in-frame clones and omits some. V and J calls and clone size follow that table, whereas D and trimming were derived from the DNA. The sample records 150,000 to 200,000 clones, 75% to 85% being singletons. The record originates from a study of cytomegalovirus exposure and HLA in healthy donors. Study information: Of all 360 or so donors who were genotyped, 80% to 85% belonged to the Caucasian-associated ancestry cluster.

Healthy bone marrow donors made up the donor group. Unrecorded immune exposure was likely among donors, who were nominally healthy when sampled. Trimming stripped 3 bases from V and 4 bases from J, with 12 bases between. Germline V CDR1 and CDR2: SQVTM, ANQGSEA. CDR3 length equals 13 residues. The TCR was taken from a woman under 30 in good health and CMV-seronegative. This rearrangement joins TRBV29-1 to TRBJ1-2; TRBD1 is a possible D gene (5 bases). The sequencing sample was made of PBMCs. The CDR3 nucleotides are TGCAGCGTTGAGGGGCCCACCGGCTATGGCTACACCTTC. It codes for CSVEGPTGYGYTF.